One sample yielded the 29 T cell receptor beta chains listed below, sequenced in a study of response to subunit inactivated influenza vaccine. TCRdb fed the RT-PCR reads into MiXCR, producing one record per CDR3 protein. In the table there are more than 150,000 distinct CDR3 sequences, about 10% of which are singletons. The material sequenced was CD8+ T cells sorted from PBMCs, taken less than 30 months after vaccination. The source of these receptors is a man aged 50 to 75 who received an inactivated influenza vaccine.

Ten or more counts support this clonotype. This sequence joins TRBV28 and TRBJ1-2; 7 nucleotides line up with TRBD1. The CDR3 totals 15 residues. The germline V gene encodes CDR1 MDHEN and CDR2 SYDVKM. V shed 6 bases, J shed 8 bases, and the junction held 15 bases outside the gene matches. CDR3 nucleotide sequence: TGTGCCAGCAGGTCGCTTGGGACAGCCATTGACGGCTACACCTTC. Its translation: CASRSLGTAIDGYTF.

The gene calls are TRBV29-1 and TRBJ1-4; D not resolved. The germline V and J ends were trimmed by 0 bases and 1 base, with 6 bases remaining between them. Germline lookup yields CDR1 SQVTM and CDR2 ANQGSEA. This CDR3 comprises 14 residues. The CDR3 is CSVEDPRTNEKLFF. The CDR3 bases are TGCAGCGTTGAAGATCCAAGAACTAATGAAAAACTGTTTTTT.

The V gene is TRBV2, the J gene TRBJ1-2; TRBD1 agrees at 11 bases. V dropped 2 bases and J dropped 1; count of bases not matched to a gene: 9. Germline CDR1 SNHLY, CDR2 FYNNEI. The CDR3 has 18 amino acids. CDR3 protein: CASSEPMGQGDSNYGYTF. The CDR3 bases are TGTGCCAGCAGTGAACCCATGGGACAGGGGGATAGTAACTATGGCTACACCTTC.

In this sample, this clonotype turned up many times. The chain links TRBV7-9 to TRBJ2-3; no reliable D call. The length of the CDR3 is 12 residues. Trimming pared 0 bases from V and 6 bases from J, leaving 4 bases between. The germline V gene has CDR1 SEHNR and CDR2 FQNEAQ (reference sequence). The CDR3 region is CASSLAHDTQYF. The CDR3 DNA reads as TGTGCCAGCAGCTTAGCTCACGATACGCAGTATTTT.

This chain links TRBV5-4 with TRBJ2-1; 10 bases are shared with TRBD2. This CDR3 is built from 19 residues. The germline CDR1 and CDR2 sequences are SGHNT and YYREEE (reference sequence). Germline trimming cut 1 base from V and 0 bases from J; bases unmatched to any gene: 10. This chain's CDR3 is CASSLSSAGGQYSYNEQFF. CDR3 sequence (DNA): TGTGCCAGCAGCTTGTCGTCAGCGGGGGGGCAATACTCCTACAATGAGCAGTTCTTC.

This chain uses TRBV11-2 with TRBJ2-7, with D maybe TRBD2 (5 bases). The CDR3 totals 15 residues. Between the trimmed V and J ends, which lost 6 bases and 3 bases, there was a span of 18 bases. Looked up from germline, CDR1 is SGHAT and CDR2 is FQNNGV. The CDR3: CASSPFRGQYYEQYF. For the CDR3, the DNA is TGTGCCAGCAGTCCCTTCCGGGGTCAGTACTACGAGCAGTACTTC.

This clonotype was recorded at least ten times. The chain couples TRBV11-2 to TRBJ1-1; TRBD1 is a possible D gene (5 bases). V dropped 6 bases and J dropped 4 bases, with 9 bases sitting between them. The CDR3 is 12 residues long. CDR1 and CDR2 (germline): SGHAT, FQNNGV. Here the CDR3 reads CASRVGGTEAFF. The DNA for the CDR3 is TGTGCCAGCAGGGTCGGGGGCACTGAAGCTTTCTTT.

In its sample, this clonotype was seen many times. The V call is TRBV20-1, the J call TRBJ2-1; 9 nucleotides agree with TRBD2. V trimming: 5 bases; J trimming: 0 bases; junction bases outside the gene matches: 2. Germline loops: CDR1 DFQATT, CDR2 SNEGSKA (reference sequence). CDR3 length: 14 amino acids. This CDR3 is CSAPGLASYNEQFF. The CDR3 nucleotides read TGCAGTGCTCCGGGACTAGCCTCCTACAATGAGCAGTTCTTC.

This clonotype was observed many times. This rearrangement joins TRBV5-1 to TRBJ1-1; 10 nucleotides align to TRBD1. The CDR3 has 13 amino acids. From germline, CDR1 is SGHRS and CDR2 YFSETQ. The trim removed 6 bases at V and 3 bases at J, leaving 2 bases unmatched. The CDR3 coding sequence is TGCGCCAGCAACGGACAGGGGGACACTGAAGCTTTCTTT. Protein: CASNGQGDTEAFF.

The V gene is TRBV4-1, the J gene TRBJ1-1; perhaps TRBD1 as D (5 bases). The V and J ends lost 0 bases and 7 bases respectively, with 18 bases between them. CDR1 is MGHRA and CDR2 is YSYEKL in the germline V gene. There are 16 residues in the CDR3. Here the CDR3 reads CASSQDSGLPGGEAFF. DNA for the CDR3: TGCGCCAGCAGCCAAGATTCGGGGCTGCCGGGGGGTGAAGCTTTCTTT.

This clonotype showed up many times. The chain has TRBV9 and TRBJ2-1; 7 positions match TRBD2. J gave up 0 bases and V 3 bases, and 6 bases lay outside the gene matches. The germline CDR1 and CDR2 sequences are SGDLS and YYNGEE. CDR3 length: 16 residues. CDR3 sequence reads: CASSAFSGLSYNEQFF. The DNA of the CDR3 is TGTGCCAGCAGCGCATTTAGCGGGCTCTCCTACAATGAGCAGTTCTTC.

The sample holds a few counts of this clonotype. The chain has TRBV4-3 and TRBJ1-1, with a tentative D call TRBD1 (5 bases). The V end was cut by 0 bases, the J end by 5 bases, with 22 bases between. The CDR3 is made up of 18 amino acids. Per the germline V gene, CDR1 is LGHNA and CDR2 is YSLEER. CDR3 DNA: TGCGCCAGCAGCCAAGATAACGGGGACTCGGTCTCGGGGACTGAAGCTTTCTTT. Amino acids: CASSQDNGDSVSGTEAFF.

This clonotype was counted a few times. The V call is TRBV10-3, the J call TRBJ1-1, with 8 bases that match TRBD1. V trimming: 5 bases; J trimming: 7 bases; junction bases outside the gene matches: 6. The CDR3 sequence is 13 residues long. Germline V gene sequence: CDR1 ENHRY, CDR2 SYGVKD. Written as DNA, the CDR3 is TGTGCCATCAGTCAGGGGGCGGTTTTTGAAGCTTTCTTT. Translated: CAISQGAVFEAFF.

Notes on this clonotype: A junction boundary mismatches the germline segment, possibly from a read error. The chain has TRBV3-1 and TRBJ2-7, with D unresolved. There are 15 residues in the CDR3. Germline assignment: CDR1 LGHDT and CDR2 YNNKEL (reference sequence). The CDR3 region has the DNA TGTGCCAGCTGCCAAGAGGTGTCTTGTACCTACGAGCAGTACTTC. Its translation is CASCQEVSCTYEQYF.

This clonotype came up once. A clone one base away is much larger, so this may be a read error. CDR3 residues: CSSSASGPRDTQYF. CDR3 nucleotide sequence: TGTTCCAGCAGCGCTAGCGGGCCGCGGGATACGCAGTATTTT. The chain is built from TRBV12-3 or TRBV12-4 and TRBJ2-3; 8 positions match TRBD2. The CDR3 sequence is 14 residues long.

Note on this clonotype: One base away lies a much larger clone, so this may be a sequencing read error. The rearrangement links TRBV28 to TRBJ2-1; TRBD2 is a possible D gene (6 bases). Between the trimmed V and J ends, which lost 3 bases and 6 bases, there was a span of 15 bases. CDR1 is MDHEN, CDR2 SYDVKM, per germline. This CDR3 has 15 amino acids. The CDR3, as DNA: TGTGCCAGCAGTTTTCTAGTAGTGGGAGGCAATGAGCAGTTCTTC. Residues: CASSFLVVGGNEQFF.

There are a few counts of this clonotype. The rearrangement links TRBV20-1 to TRBJ2-3; D unresolved. The CDR3 length is 15 residues. Per the germline V gene, CDR1 is DFQATT and CDR2 is SNEGSKA (reference sequence). Trimming removed 0 bases from V and 0 bases from J, with 10 bases in between. The CDR3 nucleotides read TGCAGTGCTAGAGATTTCGCGCCGAGCACAGATACGCAGTATTTT. Translated: CSARDFAPSTDTQYF.

The chain is built from TRBV10-3 and TRBJ2-1, with 8 bases lining up with TRBD2. CDR1 and CDR2 from the germline V gene are ENHRY and SYGVKD. The CDR3 is 18 residues long. V gave up 1 base and J gave up 3 bases; unmatched junction bases: 11. This chain's CDR3 is CAISEFRGGSGYYNEQFF. DNA of the CDR3: TGTGCCATCAGTGAGTTTCGGGGGGGGAGCGGGTACTACAATGAGCAGTTCTTC.

V is TRBV28 and J is TRBJ2-7; D is perhaps TRBD1 (6 bases). V was cut by 3 bases and J by 0 bases, with 9 bases left in between. Germline V gene lookup returns CDR1 MDHEN and CDR2 SYDVKM. The CDR3 extends over 14 amino acids. The CDR3 DNA is TGTGCCAGCAGTTTCCGGGACAACTCCTACGAGCAGTACTTC. This codes for CASSFRDNSYEQYF. The full variable domain, completed using reference TRBV28 and TRBJ2-7, is DVKVTQSSRYLVKRTGEKVFLECVQDMDHENMFWYRQDPGLGLRLIYFSYDVKMKEKGDIPEGYSVSREKKERFSLILESASTNQTSMYLCASSFRDNSYEQYFGPGTRLTVT.

In its sample, this clonotype was seen a few times. The chain couples TRBV3-1 to TRBJ2-2; 10 bases fit TRBD2. V lost 11 bases to trimming and J lost 1 base; unmatched junction nucleotides: 4. Germline-derived CDR1 and CDR2 are LGHDT and YNNKEL (reference sequence). The CDR3 covers 14 residues. The CDR3 DNA reads as TGTGCCTGCGGACTAGCGGAGAACACCGGGGAGCTGTTTTTT. Protein product: CACGLAENTGELFF.

The gene calls are TRBV5-1 and TRBJ2-1; D may be TRBD1 or TRBD2 (5 bases each). The V gene lost 1 base and the J gene lost 8 bases, with 13 bases spanning the gap. The germline gives CDR1 SGHRS, CDR2 YFSETQ. The CDR3 totals 14 residues. CDR3 sequence reads: CASSLRGPPHEQFF. DNA for the CDR3: TGCGCCAGCAGCTTGCGGGGCCCACCCCATGAGCAGTTCTTC.

This clonotype was picked up a small number of times. The V call is TRBV12-3 or TRBV12-4, the J call TRBJ2-2; 8 bases agree with TRBD2. This CDR3 is 16 amino acids long. V shed 3 bases and J 4 bases; nucleotides not matched to a gene: 7. CDR3 sequence: CASSFYAGGLTGELFF. The CDR3 DNA is TGTGCCAGCAGTTTTTATGCGGGGGGACTCACCGGGGAGCTGTTTTTT.

The chain carries TRBV24-1 and TRBJ2-7, with unresolved D. The germline gives CDR1 KGHDR, CDR2 SFDVKD. V shed 5 bases and J shed 12 bases, with 13 bases lying between them. The CDR3 totals 11 residues. The CDR3: CATSAGLGWYF. DNA for the CDR3: TGTGCCACCAGTGCCGGCCTAGGGTGGTACTTC.

In this sample, this clonotype turned up a few times. V and J are TRBV4-3 and TRBJ1-4; TRBD1 agrees at 9 bases. The V segment lost 1 base and the J segment 8 bases; nucleotides outside the gene matches: 5. The V gene's germline CDR1 is LGHNA and CDR2 YSLEER. The CDR3 sequence is 15 residues long. Written as DNA, the CDR3 is TGCGCCAGCAGCCAAGGAACAGGGGGCTTGGAAAAACTGTTTTTT. Protein product: CASSQGTGGLEKLFF.

The chain is built from TRBV20-1 and TRBJ1-2; D is possibly TRBD1 (6 bases). Germline CDR1 and CDR2: DFQATT and SNEGSKA (reference sequence). Trimming took 6 bases from V and 2 from J, leaving 7 bases between them. This CDR3 region has 11 residues. The DNA of the CDR3 is TGCAGTGCCACAGGGAACTATGGCTACACCTTC. Translating gives CSATGNYGYTF.

The chain employs TRBV20-1 and TRBJ1-6; TRBD1 aligns across 9 bases. V lost 0 bases, J lost 7 bases, and 10 bases stayed unmatched. The CDR3 covers 17 residues. Germline V gene lookup returns CDR1 DFQATT and CDR2 SNEGSKA (reference sequence). DNA for the CDR3: TGCAGTGCTAGAGACCGGGACAGGGTCATAGGCAATTCACCCCTCCACTTT. Amino acids: CSARDRDRVIGNSPLHF.

This clonotype was seen a few times. The chain recombines TRBV4-2 with TRBJ2-1; D is undetermined. V was trimmed by 0 bases and J by 1 base, leaving 10 bases between them. Germline lookup yields CDR1 LGHNA and CDR2 YNFKEQ. The CDR3 length is 16 residues. Here the CDR3 DNA reads TGTGCCAGCAGCCAAGAGGGCAGGAGATCCTACAATGAGCAGTTCTTC. Translated, it gives CASSQEGRRSYNEQFF.

The gene calls are TRBV29-1 and TRBJ2-1; D is uncertain. Trimming shortened V by 5 bases and J by 3 bases, and 14 bases separated the two germline ends. From germline, CDR1 is SQVTM and CDR2 ANQGSEA. The CDR3 totals 14 residues. The CDR3 protein is CSVNSQRDYNEQFF. CDR3 coding DNA: TGCAGCGTTAACTCGCAGAGAGACTACAATGAGCAGTTCTTC.

The chain couples TRBV28 to TRBJ2-3; TRBD2 matches 8 bases. The J segment lost 1 base and the V segment lost 6 bases, leaving 12 bases of the junction unmatched. CDR3 length: 17 residues. CDR1 and CDR2 (germline): MDHEN, SYDVKM. CDR3 sequence: CASRRERTSTGTDTQYF. The CDR3 DNA follows: TGTGCCAGCAGACGAGAGAGGACTAGCACCGGCACAGATACGCAGTATTTT.